Shown below are 8 T cell receptor beta chains from a single sample sequenced in a study of blood T cell repertoires in COVID-19. Sequencing was performed with immunoSEQ multiplex PCR; in TCRdb, only in-frame clones are kept and a portion is missing. The sample yields around 110,000 clones, about 84% seen once. Sequenced: peripheral blood. The source of these receptors is a woman aged 55-69 years with acute or convalescent COVID-19.

This sequence joins TRBV5-1 and TRBJ2-2; D might be TRBD2 (6 bases). V was trimmed by 3 bases and J by 1 base, leaving 13 bases between them. CDR1 is SGHRS, CDR2 YFSETQ, per germline. There are 16 residues in the CDR3. The CDR3 spells CASSYGGSGNTGELFF. The CDR3 coding sequence is TGCGCCAGCAGCTACGGAGGGAGCGGGAACACCGGGGAGCTGTTTTTT.

The chain employs TRBV3-1 (or the pseudogene TRBV3-2) and TRBJ2-4; D is undetermined. CDR1 is LGHDT and CDR2 is YNNKEL in the germline V gene (reference sequence). The ends were cut back, 0 bases at V and 4 bases at J, with 19 bases in the middle. The CDR3 totals 18 residues. The CDR3 reads CASSQDHPQVVSKNIQYF. CDR3 sequence (DNA): TGTGCCAGCAGCCAAGATCATCCCCAGGTAGTCTCGAAAAACATTCAGTACTTC.

The gene calls are TRBV7-8 and TRBJ2-7; a weak D match, TRBD1 (5 bases). Trimming removed 1 base at V and 3 bases at J, with 10 bases between. Germline CDR1 SGHVS, CDR2 FQNEAQ. The CDR3 sequence is 14 residues long. The CDR3 DNA reads as TGTGCCAGCAGCTTAGGACAGCAACTCTACGAGCAGTACTTC. Translated, it gives CASSLGQQLYEQYF.

The V gene is TRBV18, the J gene TRBJ2-7; 7 positions agree with TRBD1. V was clipped by 4 bases and J by 2 bases; unmatched bases: 5. Germline CDR1 is KGHSH and CDR2 is LQKENI. The CDR3 has 14 amino acids. In nucleotides, the CDR3 is TGTGCCAGCTCACTTGGGACAGCCACCTACGAGCAGTACTTC. Amino acid sequence: CASSLGTATYEQYF.

The V and J genes are TRBV6-1 and TRBJ1-2; D ambiguous. Germline CDR1 MNHNS, CDR2 SASEGT. The CDR3 sequence is 16 residues long. Trimming took off 2 bases at V and 6 bases at J, with 19 bases between the two ends. The CDR3 nucleotides read TGTGCCAGCAGTGAATTCGAGGTCTTCGCAAGGCATGGCTACACCTTC. It is translated as CASSEFEVFARHGYTF.

The chain has TRBV18 and TRBJ1-2; 7 bases are shared with TRBD1. The germline V gene encodes CDR1 KGHSH and CDR2 LQKENI. With V trimmed by 0 bases and J by 8 bases, 9 bases remained unmatched. The length of the CDR3 is 15 residues. The CDR3 spells CASSPPLTGAGGYTF. CDR3 DNA: TGTGCCAGCTCACCACCTCTAACAGGGGCGGGAGGCTACACCTTC.

This clone turned up a few times. V is TRBV5-6 and J is TRBJ2-1, with a weak D call TRBD2 (5 bases). V gave up 1 base and J gave up 10 bases, with 12 bases separating them. The CDR3 is 13 residues long. Germline V gene sequence: CDR1 SGHDT, CDR2 YYEEEE. The CDR3 DNA follows: TGTGCCAGCAGCTTGAGAGGGTTGCGAGAGCAGTTCTTC. As protein: CASSLRGLREQFF.

This clone was counted a few times. V and J are TRBV4-1 and TRBJ1-5, with D possibly TRBD1 on 6 matching bases. The germline gives CDR1 MGHRA, CDR2 YSYEKL. The CDR3 totals 16 residues. The V end lost 0 bases, the J end lost 7 bases, and 16 bases lay between the germline ends. CDR3: CASSQEIGQGPQPQHF. The DNA of the CDR3 is TGCGCCAGCAGCCAAGAAATCGGGCAGGGGCCCCAGCCCCAGCATTTT.